This TCR beta chain originates from a study of response to subunit inactivated influenza vaccine. This CDR3 contains 13 residues. The V end was cut by 6 bases, the J end by 0 bases, with 8 bases between. The germline V gene encodes CDR1 SNHLY and CDR2 FYNNEI. One entry per CDR3 protein results from TCRdb running MiXCR on the RT-PCR reads. This table has 650,000 to 850,000 distinct CDR3 sequences, 14% appearing once. This specimen consisted of PBMCs from blood, obtained less than 15 days before vaccination. V is TRBV2 and J is TRBJ1-1; D unresolved. The receptor comes from a man aged 50 to 59 who received an inactivated influenza vaccine. The CDR3 spells CASSFSMNTEAFF. The CDR3 nucleotides read TGTGCCAGCAGCTTTTCCATGAACACTGAAGCTTTCTTT. The complete variable domain, with remaining parts taken from reference TRBV2 and TRBJ1-1, reads EPEVTQTPSHQVTQMGQEVILRCVPISNHLYFYWYRQILGQKVEFLVSFYNNEISEKSEIFDDQFSVERPDGSNFTLKIRSTKLEDSAMYFCASSFSMNTEAFFGQGTRLTVV.